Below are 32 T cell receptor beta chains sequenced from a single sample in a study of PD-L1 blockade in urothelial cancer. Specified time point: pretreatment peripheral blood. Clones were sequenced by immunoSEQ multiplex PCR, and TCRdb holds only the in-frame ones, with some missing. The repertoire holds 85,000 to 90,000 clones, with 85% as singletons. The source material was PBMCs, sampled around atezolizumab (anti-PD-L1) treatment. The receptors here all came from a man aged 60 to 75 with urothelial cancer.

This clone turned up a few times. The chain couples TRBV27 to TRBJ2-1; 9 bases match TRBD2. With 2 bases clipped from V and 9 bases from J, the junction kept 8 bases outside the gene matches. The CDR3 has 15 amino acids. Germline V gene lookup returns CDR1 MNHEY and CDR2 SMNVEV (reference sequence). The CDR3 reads CASSLGAAGGGEQFF. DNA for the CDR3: TGTGCCAGCAGTTTAGGGGCGGCGGGAGGGGGTGAGCAGTTCTTC.

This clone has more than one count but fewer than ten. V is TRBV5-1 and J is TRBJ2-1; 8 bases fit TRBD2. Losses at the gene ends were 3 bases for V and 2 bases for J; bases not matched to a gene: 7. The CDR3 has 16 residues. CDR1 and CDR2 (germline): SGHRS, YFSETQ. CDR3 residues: CASSSTGTRAYNEQFF. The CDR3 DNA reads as TGCGCCAGCAGCTCCACCGGGACTAGAGCCTACAATGAGCAGTTCTTC.

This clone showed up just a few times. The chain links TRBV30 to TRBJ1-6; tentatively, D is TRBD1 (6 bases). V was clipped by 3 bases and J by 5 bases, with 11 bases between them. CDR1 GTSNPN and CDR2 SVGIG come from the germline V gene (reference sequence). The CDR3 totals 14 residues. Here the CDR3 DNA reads TGTGCCTGGAGGAATCAGGGGAATAATTCACCCCTCCACTTT. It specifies CAWRNQGNNSPLHF.

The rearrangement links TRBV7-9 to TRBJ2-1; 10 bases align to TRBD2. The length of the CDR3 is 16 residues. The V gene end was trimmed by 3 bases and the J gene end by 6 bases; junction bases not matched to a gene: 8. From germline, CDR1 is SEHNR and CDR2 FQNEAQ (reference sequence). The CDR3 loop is CASSFSGGFDLNEQFF. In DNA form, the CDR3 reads TGTGCCAGCAGCTTTAGCGGGGGGTTCGACCTCAATGAGCAGTTCTTC.

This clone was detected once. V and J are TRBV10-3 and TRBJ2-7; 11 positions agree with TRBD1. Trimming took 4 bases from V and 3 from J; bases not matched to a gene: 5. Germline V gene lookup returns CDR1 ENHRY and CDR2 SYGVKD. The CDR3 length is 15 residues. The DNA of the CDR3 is TGTGCCATCAGTGGTTCGGACAGGGGGCTCTACGAGCAGTACTTC. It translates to CAISGSDRGLYEQYF.

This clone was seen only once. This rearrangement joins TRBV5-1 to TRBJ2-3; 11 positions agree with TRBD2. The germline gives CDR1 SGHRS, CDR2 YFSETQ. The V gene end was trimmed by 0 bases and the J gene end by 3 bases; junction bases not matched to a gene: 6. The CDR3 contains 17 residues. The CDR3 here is CASSLVTSGSRTDTQYF. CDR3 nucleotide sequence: TGCGCCAGCAGCTTGGTAACTAGCGGGAGTAGAACAGATACGCAGTATTTT. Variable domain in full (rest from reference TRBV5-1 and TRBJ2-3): KAGVTQTPRYLIKTRGQQVTLSCSPISGHRSVSWYQQTPGQGLQFLFEYFSETQRNKGNFPGRFSGRQFSNSRSEMNVSTLELGDSALYLCASSLVTSGSRTDTQYFGPGTRLTVL.

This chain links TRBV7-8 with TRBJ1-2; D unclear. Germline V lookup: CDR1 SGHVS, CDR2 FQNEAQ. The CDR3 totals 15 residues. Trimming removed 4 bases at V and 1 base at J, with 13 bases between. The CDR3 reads CASSSLQSLNYGYTF. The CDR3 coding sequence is TGTGCCAGCAGCTCGTTACAGTCACTTAACTATGGCTACACCTTC.

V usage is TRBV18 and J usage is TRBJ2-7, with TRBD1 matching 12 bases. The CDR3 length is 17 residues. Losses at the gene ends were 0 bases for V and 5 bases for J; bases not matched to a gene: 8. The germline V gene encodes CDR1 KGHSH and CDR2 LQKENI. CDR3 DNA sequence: TGTGCCAGCTCACCACCGGCGGGACAGGGGGCTTTCAACGAGCAGTACTTC. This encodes CASSPPAGQGAFNEQYF.

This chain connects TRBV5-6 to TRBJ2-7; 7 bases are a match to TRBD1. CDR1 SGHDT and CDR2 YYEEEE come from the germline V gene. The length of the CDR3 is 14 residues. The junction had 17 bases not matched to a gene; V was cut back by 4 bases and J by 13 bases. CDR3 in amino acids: CASSILSGTVEPYF. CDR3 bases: TGTGCCAGCAGCATCCTGTCCGGGACAGTCGAGCCCTACTTC. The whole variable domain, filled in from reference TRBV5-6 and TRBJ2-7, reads DAGVTQSPTHLIKTRGQQVTLRCSPKSGHDTVSWYQQALGQGPQFIFQYYEEEERQRGNFPDRFSGHQFPNYSSELNVNALLLGDSALYLCASSILSGTVEPYFGPGTRLTVT.

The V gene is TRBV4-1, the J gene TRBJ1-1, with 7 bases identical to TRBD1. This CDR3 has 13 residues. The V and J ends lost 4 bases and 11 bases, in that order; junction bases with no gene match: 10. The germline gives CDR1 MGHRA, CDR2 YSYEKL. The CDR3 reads CASSPYPTGTAFF. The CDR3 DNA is TGCGCCAGCAGCCCCTACCCGACAGGGACGGCTTTCTTT.

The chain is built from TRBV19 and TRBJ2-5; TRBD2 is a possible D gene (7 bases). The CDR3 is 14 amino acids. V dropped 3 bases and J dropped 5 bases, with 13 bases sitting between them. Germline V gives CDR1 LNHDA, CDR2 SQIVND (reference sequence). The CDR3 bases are TGTGCCAGTAGTATGAGGGGGGGCGCGGAGACCCAGTACTTC. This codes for CASSMRGGAETQYF.

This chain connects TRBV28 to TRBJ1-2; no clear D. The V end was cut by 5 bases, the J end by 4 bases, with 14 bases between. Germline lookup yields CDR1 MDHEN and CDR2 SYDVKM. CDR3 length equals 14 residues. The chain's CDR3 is CASSPLFGSYGYTF. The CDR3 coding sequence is TGTGCCAGCAGTCCATTGTTCGGGAGCTATGGCTACACCTTC.

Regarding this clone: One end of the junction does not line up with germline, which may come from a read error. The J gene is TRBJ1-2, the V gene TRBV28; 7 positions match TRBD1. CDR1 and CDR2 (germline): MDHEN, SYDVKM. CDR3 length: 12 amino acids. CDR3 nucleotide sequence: TGTGCCAGCAGTCCCGGAACAGGGGTTGTCTCCTTC. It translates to CASSPGTGVVSF.

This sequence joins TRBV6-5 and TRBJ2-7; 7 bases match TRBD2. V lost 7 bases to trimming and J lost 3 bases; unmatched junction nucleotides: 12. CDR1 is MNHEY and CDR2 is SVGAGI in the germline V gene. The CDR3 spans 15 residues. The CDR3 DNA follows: TGTGCCAGCACTCCCAGCCTAGCGGAAATCTACGAGCAGTACTTC. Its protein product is CASTPSLAEIYEQYF.

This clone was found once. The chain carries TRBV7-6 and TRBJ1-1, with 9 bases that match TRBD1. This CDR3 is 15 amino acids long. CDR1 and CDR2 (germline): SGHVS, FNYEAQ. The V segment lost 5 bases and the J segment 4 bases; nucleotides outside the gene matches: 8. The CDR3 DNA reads TGTGCCAGCAGCGCCGGGACAGGGTTATTCACTGAAGCTTTCTTT. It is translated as CASSAGTGLFTEAFF.

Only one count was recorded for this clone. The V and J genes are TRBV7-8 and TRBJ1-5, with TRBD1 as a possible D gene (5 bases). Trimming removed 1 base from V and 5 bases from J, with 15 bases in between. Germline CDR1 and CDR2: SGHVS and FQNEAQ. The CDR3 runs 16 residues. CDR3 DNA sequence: TGTGCCAGCAGCTTAGAGGCAGGGATGAAGTATCAGCCCCAGCATTTT. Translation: CASSLEAGMKYQPQHF.

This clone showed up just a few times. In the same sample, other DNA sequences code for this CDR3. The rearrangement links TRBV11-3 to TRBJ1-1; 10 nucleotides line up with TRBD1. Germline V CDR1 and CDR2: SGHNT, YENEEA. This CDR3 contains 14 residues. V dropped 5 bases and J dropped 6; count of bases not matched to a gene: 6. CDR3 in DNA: TGTGCCAGCAGCCCGGACAGGGGGAGGGCTGAAGCTTTCTTT. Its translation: CASSPDRGRAEAFF.

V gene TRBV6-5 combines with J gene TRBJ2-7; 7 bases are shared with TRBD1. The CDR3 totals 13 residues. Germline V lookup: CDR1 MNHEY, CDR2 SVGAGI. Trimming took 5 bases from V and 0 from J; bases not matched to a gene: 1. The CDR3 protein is CASSTGASYEQYF. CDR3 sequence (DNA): TGTGCCAGCAGTACAGGGGCCTCCTACGAGCAGTACTTC.

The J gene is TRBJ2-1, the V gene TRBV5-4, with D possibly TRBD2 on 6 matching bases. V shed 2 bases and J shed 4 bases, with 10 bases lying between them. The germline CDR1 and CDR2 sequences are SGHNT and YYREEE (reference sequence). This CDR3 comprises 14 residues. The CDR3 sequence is CASSFVGRYNEQFF. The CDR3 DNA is TGTGCCAGCAGCTTTGTCGGGAGATACAATGAGCAGTTCTTC.

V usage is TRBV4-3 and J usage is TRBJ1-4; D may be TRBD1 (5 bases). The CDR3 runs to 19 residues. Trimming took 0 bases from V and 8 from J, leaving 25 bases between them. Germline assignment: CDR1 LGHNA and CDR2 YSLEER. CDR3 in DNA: TGCGCCAGCAGCCAAGACCCAGGCCCCGGGACTAGGGCGAGAGAAAAACTGTTTTTT. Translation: CASSQDPGPGTRAREKLFF.

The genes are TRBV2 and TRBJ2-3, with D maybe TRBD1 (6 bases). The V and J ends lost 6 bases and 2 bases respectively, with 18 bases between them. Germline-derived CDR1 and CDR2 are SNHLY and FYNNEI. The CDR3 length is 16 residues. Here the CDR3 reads CASRIGDLGATDTQYF. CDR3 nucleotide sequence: TGTGCCAGCAGGATAGGCGACCTGGGGGCCACAGATACGCAGTATTTT.

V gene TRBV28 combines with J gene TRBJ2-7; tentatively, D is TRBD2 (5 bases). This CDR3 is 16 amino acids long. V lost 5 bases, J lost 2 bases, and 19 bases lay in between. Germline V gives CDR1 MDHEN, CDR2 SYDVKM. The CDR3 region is CASSLEQRKTTYEQYF. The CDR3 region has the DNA TGTGCCAGCAGTCTGGAGCAGCGGAAAACCACCTACGAGCAGTACTTC.

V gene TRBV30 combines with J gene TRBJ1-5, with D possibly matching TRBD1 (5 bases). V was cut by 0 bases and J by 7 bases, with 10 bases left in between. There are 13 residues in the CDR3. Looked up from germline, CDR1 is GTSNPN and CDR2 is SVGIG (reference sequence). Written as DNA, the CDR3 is TGTGCCTGGAGTGTAAGGGGAACGCAGCCCCAGCATTTT. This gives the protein CAWSVRGTQPQHF.

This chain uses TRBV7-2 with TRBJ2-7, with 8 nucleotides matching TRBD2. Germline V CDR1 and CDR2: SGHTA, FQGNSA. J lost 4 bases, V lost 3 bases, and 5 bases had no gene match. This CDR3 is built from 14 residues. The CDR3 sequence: CASSLATSVYEQYF. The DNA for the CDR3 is TGTGCCAGCAGCTTGGCGACTAGCGTTTACGAGCAGTACTTC.

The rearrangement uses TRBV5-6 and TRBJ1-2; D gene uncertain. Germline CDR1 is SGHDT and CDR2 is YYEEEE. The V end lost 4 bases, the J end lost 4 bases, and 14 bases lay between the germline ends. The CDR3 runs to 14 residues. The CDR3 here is CASSESGILYGYTF. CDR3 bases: TGTGCCAGCAGCGAGAGCGGGATTCTCTATGGCTACACCTTC.

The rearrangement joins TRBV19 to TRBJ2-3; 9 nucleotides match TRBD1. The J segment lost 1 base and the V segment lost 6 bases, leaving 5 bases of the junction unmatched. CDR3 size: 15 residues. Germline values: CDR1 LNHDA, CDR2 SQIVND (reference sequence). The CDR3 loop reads CASRDRDRGTDTQYF. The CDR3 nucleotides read TGTGCCAGTAGGGACCGGGACAGGGGCACAGATACGCAGTATTTT. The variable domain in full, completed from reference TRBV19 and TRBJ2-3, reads DGGITQSPKYLFRKEGQNVTLSCEQNLNHDAMYWYRQDPGQGLRLIYYSQIVNDFQKGDIAEGYSVSREKKESFPLTVTSAQKNPTAFYLCASRDRDRGTDTQYFGPGTRLTVL.

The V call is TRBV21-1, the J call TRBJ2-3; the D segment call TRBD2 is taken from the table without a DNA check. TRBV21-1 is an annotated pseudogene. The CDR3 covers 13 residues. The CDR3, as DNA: TGTGCCATCCCAGCGGGAGGGAGGGATACGCAGTATTTT. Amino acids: CAIPAGGRDTQYF.

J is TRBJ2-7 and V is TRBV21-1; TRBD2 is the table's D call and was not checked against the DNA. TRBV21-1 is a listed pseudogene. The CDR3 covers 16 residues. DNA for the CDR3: TGTGCCAGCAGCAAAAACGGACTAGCGGATACCTACGAGCAGTACTTC. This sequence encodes CASSKNGLADTYEQYF.

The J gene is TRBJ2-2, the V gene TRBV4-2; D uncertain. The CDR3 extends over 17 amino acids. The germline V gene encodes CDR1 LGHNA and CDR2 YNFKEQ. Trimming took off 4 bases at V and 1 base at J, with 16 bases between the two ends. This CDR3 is CASSPIVRSENTGELFF. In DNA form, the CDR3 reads TGTGCCAGCAGCCCCATTGTACGGTCTGAGAACACCGGGGAGCTGTTTTTT.

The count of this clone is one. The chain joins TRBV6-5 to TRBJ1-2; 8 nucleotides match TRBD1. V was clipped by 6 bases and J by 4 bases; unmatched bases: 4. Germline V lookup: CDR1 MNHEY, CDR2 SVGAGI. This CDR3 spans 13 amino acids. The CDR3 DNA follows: TGTGCCAGCAGCAGACAGGGGCCCTATGGCTACACCTTC. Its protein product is CASSRQGPYGYTF.

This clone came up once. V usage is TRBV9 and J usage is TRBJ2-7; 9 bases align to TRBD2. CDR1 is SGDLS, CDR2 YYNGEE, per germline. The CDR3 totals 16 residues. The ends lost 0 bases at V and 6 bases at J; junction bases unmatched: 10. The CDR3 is CASSVATGGRATEQYF. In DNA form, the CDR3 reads TGTGCCAGCAGCGTAGCTACGGGCGGGAGGGCCACCGAGCAGTACTTC.

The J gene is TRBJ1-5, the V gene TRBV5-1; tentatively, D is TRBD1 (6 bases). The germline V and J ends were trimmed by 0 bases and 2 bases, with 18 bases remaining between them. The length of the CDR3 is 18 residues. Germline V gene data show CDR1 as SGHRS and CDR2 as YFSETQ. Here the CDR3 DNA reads TGCGCCAGCAGCTTGGTTCCAGGGGCCGCGGGGGGCAATCAGCCCCAGCATTTT. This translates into CASSLVPGAAGGNQPQHF.